The 3 T cell receptor beta chains below were found in one sample sequenced in a study of shared clonotypes between healthy human individuals. Naive CD8 isolation took CD45RO-negative cells positively selected for CCR7 and excluded terminally differentiated effector memory CD45RA+ cells. TCRdb's table, derived via immunoSEQ multiplex PCR, lists solely in-frame clones and lacks some. The table has some 800,000 clones, 90% to 95% seen once. Sequencing used naive CD8+ T cells sorted from blood. The source is a man in his thirties or forties in good health.

This chain links TRBV6-5 with TRBJ1-5; 9 nucleotides align to TRBD1. V shed 4 bases and J 4 bases; nucleotides not matched to a gene: 2. CDR3 length equals 14 residues. Germline V gene data show CDR1 as MNHEY and CDR2 as SVGAGI. The CDR3 DNA reads as TGTGCCAGCAGTTCCGGGACAGGGAATCAGCCCCAGCATTTT. Translating gives CASSSGTGNQPQHF.

V usage is TRBV2 and J usage is TRBJ1-5; D is unclear. The CDR3 runs 13 residues. Germline V gene data show CDR1 as SNHLY and CDR2 as FYNNEI. V was pared by 7 bases and J by 7 bases, with 14 bases between. The CDR3 region is CASKGRANQPQHF. The CDR3 nucleotides read TGTGCCAGCAAGGGCCGGGCCAACCAGCCCCAGCATTTT.

Here the CDR3 DNA reads TGCAGCGTGGGGGTTTCGAAGGATGAGCAGTACTTC. As protein: CSVGVSKDEQYF. The chain joins TRBV29-1 to TRBJ2-7, with D perhaps TRBD1 or TRBD2 (5 bases each). The CDR3 is 12 residues long. Trimming removed 6 bases at V and 7 bases at J, with 16 bases between. The germline V gene has CDR1 SQVTM and CDR2 ANQGSEA.